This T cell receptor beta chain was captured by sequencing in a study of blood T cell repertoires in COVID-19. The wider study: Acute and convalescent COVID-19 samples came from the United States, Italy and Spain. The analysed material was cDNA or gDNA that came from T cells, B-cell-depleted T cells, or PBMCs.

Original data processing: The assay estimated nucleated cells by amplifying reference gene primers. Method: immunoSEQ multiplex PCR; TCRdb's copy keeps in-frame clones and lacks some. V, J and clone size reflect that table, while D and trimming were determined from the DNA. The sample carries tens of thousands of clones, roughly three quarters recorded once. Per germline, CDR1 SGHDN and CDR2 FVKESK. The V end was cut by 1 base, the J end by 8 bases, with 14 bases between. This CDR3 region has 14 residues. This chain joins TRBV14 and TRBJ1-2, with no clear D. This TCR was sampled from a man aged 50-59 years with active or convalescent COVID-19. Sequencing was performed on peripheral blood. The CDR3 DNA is TGTGCCAGCAGCCAAGGAGGCCCCTTGAGGGGCTACACCTTC. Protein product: CASSQGGPLRGYTF.